Sequencing of this T cell receptor (beta chain) was carried out in a study of blood T cell repertoires in COVID-19. Study as a whole: Spain, Italy and the United States supplied samples that represented acute and convalescent COVID-19.

As processed by the authors: Estimation of nucleated cell counts was performed using reference gene primer amplification. The assay was immunoSEQ multiplex PCR, and TCRdb's table has in-frame clones only and misses some. V and J calls and clone size are as listed in that table; D and trimming were resolved from the DNA. The profile shows 200,000 to 250,000 clones, about 80% of them singletons. Clinical history reported by participants formed the basis on which cohorts were assigned. The sequence was collected from a woman between 40 and 55 years old with acute COVID-19. Sample: PBMCs or T cells enriched from blood (not recorded which).

The CDR3 reads CASLPGGSGGNQPQHF. CDR3 sequence (DNA): TGTGCCAGTCTTCCCGGGGGGTCGGGAGGCAATCAGCCCCAGCATTTT. J is TRBJ1-5 and V is TRBV28, with D perhaps matching TRBD1 (5 bases). The CDR3 contains 16 residues. CDR1 is MDHEN and CDR2 is SYDVKM in the germline V gene. Trimming pared 9 bases from V and 2 bases from J, leaving 20 bases between. The complete variable domain, with remaining parts taken from reference TRBV28 and TRBJ1-5, reads DVKVTQSSRYLVKRTGEKVFLECVQDMDHENMFWYRQDPGLGLRLIYFSYDVKMKEKGDIPEGYSVSREKKERFSLILESASTNQTSMYLCASLPGGSGGNQPQHFGDGTRLSIL.